This T cell receptor beta chain was sequenced for a study of cytomegalovirus exposure and HLA in healthy donors. The PCR had 60 Vbeta and 13 Jbeta primers. Clones were read by immunoSEQ multiplex PCR, and TCRdb kept only the in-frame ones, dropping some. The table records 150,000 to 200,000 clones, more than 75% of them present only once. The CDR3 contains 14 residues. The V and J ends lost 3 bases and 6 bases respectively, with 12 bases between them. Germline CDR1 and CDR2: SNHLY and FYNNEI. V is TRBV2 and J is TRBJ2-4, with a weak D call TRBD2 (5 bases). Input material: PBMCs. The sequence was collected from a woman aged 25 to 39 in good health and CMV-seropositive. CDR3 DNA: TGTGCCAGCAGTGAGATAGTAGCGATAAACATTCAGTACTTC. Residues: CASSEIVAINIQYF.